Below, 22 T cell receptor beta chains from the same sample are listed, as sequenced in a study of blood T cells in healthy people across ages (dated by TCRdb to between 2015 and 2017). The library was prepared using 5' RACE. A second PCR of about 7 to 12 cycles was performed with a sample-barcoded 5' primer and a J-beta primer mix. The public reads were run again by TCRdb, first through fastp at Q25 and then through MiXCR, and only productive beta chains were kept. Each entry merges the rows of one CDR3 protein and shows their most common DNA and genes. This sample has roughly 1.9 million distinct CDR3 sequences in its table, and 35% to 50% of those were observed once. The ten largest make up roughly 24% of the sample. The sequencing sample was made of blood. The receptors come from a human donor in good health.

This clonotype was seen more than once but under ten times. The CDR3 DNA is TGCAGCGCCGGGGCAGGGGGCGTCACTCAAGAGACCCAGTACTTC. Translation: CSAGAGGVTQETQYF. J is TRBJ2-5 and V is TRBV29-1; TRBD1 agrees at 8 bases. The CDR3 contains 15 residues. In germline, CDR1 is SQVTM, CDR2 ANQGSEA. The ends lost 7 bases at V and 2 bases at J; junction bases unmatched: 12.

The chain employs TRBV5-6 and TRBJ2-1, with a weak D call TRBD2 (5 bases). The germline V and J ends were trimmed by 4 bases and 0 bases, with 17 bases remaining between them. Germline CDR1 SGHDT, CDR2 YYEEEE. The CDR3 has 17 amino acids. CDR3 nucleotide sequence: TGTGCCAGCAGCAGACGGGGTCTTACTAGCTCCTACAATGAGCAGTTCTTC. This sequence encodes CASSRRGLTSSYNEQFF.

This chain uses TRBV7-8 with TRBJ2-1; D is possibly TRBD1 or TRBD2 (5 bases each). Looked up from germline, CDR1 is SGHVS and CDR2 is FQNEAQ. The V gene lost 7 bases and the J gene lost 4 bases, with 20 bases spanning the gap. The CDR3 length is 16 residues. The CDR3 spells CASIELAGTAYNEQFF. As DNA, the CDR3 is TGTGCCAGCATCGAACTTGCCGGGACGGCTTACAATGAGCAGTTCTTC.

The chain has TRBV7-9 and TRBJ2-7; D ambiguous. The CDR3 is made up of 12 amino acids. Trimming pared 3 bases from V and 7 bases from J, leaving 10 bases between. Germline loops: CDR1 SEHNR, CDR2 FQNEAQ (reference sequence). CDR3 loop: CASSLNENEQYF. Here the CDR3 DNA reads TGTGCCAGCAGCTTGAATGAGAATGAGCAGTACTTC.

The V and J genes are TRBV11-2 and TRBJ2-7; D remains unclear. The CDR3 is 13 residues long. CDR1 and CDR2 from the germline V gene are SGHAT and FQNNGV. The ends were cut back, 2 bases at V and 0 bases at J, with 5 bases in the middle. The CDR3 DNA is TGTGCCAGCAGCTTATTCTTCTCCTACGAGCAGTACTTC. Translating it yields CASSLFFSYEQYF.

The chain carries TRBV7-3 and TRBJ1-2; the match to TRBD1 covers 10 bases. J was trimmed by 5 bases and V by 5 bases; bases with no gene match: 5. This CDR3 region has 14 residues. From germline, CDR1 is SGHTA and CDR2 FQGTGA. The CDR3 bases are TGTGCCAGCAGCGAGACAGGGGGCTTTTATGGCTACACCTTC. Its protein is CASSETGGFYGYTF.

The chain is built from TRBV2 and TRBJ2-4; TRBD1 is a possible D gene (5 bases). The tail of the sequence fits TRBJ2-7 better, so the J call may be wrong. This CDR3 has 12 residues. From germline, CDR1 is SNHLY and CDR2 FYNNEI. CDR3 nucleotides: TGTGCCATCTGGGGCATGGGTTACGAGCAGTACTTC. Translating it yields CAIWGMGYEQYF.

This sequence joins TRBV7-9 and TRBJ2-5; D unclear. Germline V CDR1 and CDR2: SEHNR, FQNEAQ (reference sequence). V was pared by 1 base and J by 4 bases, with 13 bases between. The CDR3 consists of 15 residues. The CDR3 spells CASSLDFGNRETQYF. CDR3 in DNA: TGTGCCAGCAGCTTAGATTTTGGGAATAGAGAGACCCAGTACTTC. Full variable domain (missing parts from reference TRBV7-9 and TRBJ2-5): DTGVSQNPRHKITKRGQNVTFRCDPISEHNRLYWYRQTLGQGPEFLTYFQNEAQLEKSRLLSDRFSAERPKGSFSTLEIQRTEQGDSAMYLCASSLDFGNRETQYFGPGTRLLVL.

This clonotype was counted between two and nine times. V and J are TRBV7-8 and TRBJ1-1; D remains ambiguous. This CDR3 is built from 12 residues. The germline V gene encodes CDR1 SGHVS and CDR2 FQNEAQ. V shed 4 bases and J shed 7 bases, with 10 bases lying between them. This CDR3 is CASSSRGYEAFF. The CDR3 DNA reads as TGTGCCAGCAGCTCCCGAGGCTATGAAGCTTTCTTT.

The V call is TRBV28, the J call TRBJ2-4, with D perhaps TRBD2 (5 bases). Looked up from germline, CDR1 is MDHEN and CDR2 is SYDVKM. CDR3 length: 15 amino acids. The V gene lost 6 bases and the J gene lost 13 bases, with 25 bases spanning the gap. The CDR3 reads CASSSVGDLLWEQYF. CDR3 nucleotides: TGTGCCAGCAGCTCCGTGGGAGACTTACTATGGGAGCAGTACTTC. Using reference TRBV28 and TRBJ2-4 for the parts outside the CDR3, the full variable domain is DVKVTQSSRYLVKRTGEKVFLECVQDMDHENMFWYRQDPGLGLRLIYFSYDVKMKEKGDIPEGYSVSREKKERFSLILESASTNQTSMYLCASSSVGDLLWEQYFGAGTRLSVL.

The table lists this clonotype with a count of one. V is TRBV10-3 and J is TRBJ2-5; tentatively, D is TRBD1 or TRBD2 (5 bases each). From germline, CDR1 is ENHRY and CDR2 SYGVKD. There are 15 residues in the CDR3. V shed 4 bases and J shed 0 bases, with 12 bases lying between them. CDR3 in DNA: TGTGCCATCAGTGGGGGACGGAGGTACCAAGAGACCCAGTACTTC. It encodes CAISGGRRYQETQYF.

CDR3 bases: TGTGCCAGCAGCCGTGACGGGACAGGGTACAATGAGCAGTTCTTC. This codes for CASSRDGTGYNEQFF. This chain joins TRBV3-1 and TRBJ2-1, with 9 bases fitting TRBD1. The J segment lost 4 bases and the V segment lost 4 bases, leaving 5 bases of the junction unmatched. CDR3 length: 15 residues. Germline V gene sequence: CDR1 LGHDT, CDR2 YNNKEL (reference sequence).

This rearrangement joins TRBV5-6 to TRBJ1-5; D is perhaps TRBD1 (6 bases). The V and J ends lost 0 bases and 11 bases respectively, with 12 bases between them. The CDR3 is made up of 13 amino acids. Germline V CDR1 and CDR2: SGHDT, YYEEEE. Here the CDR3 reads CASSLATGQSQHF. CDR3 DNA sequence: TGTGCCAGCAGCTTGGCTACAGGGCAGTCCCAGCATTTT.

The chain combines TRBV7-2 with TRBJ2-7; tentative D call: TRBD2 (6 bases). The V end lost 2 bases, the J end lost 4 bases, and 12 bases lay between the germline ends. The CDR3 covers 14 residues. The germline V gene encodes CDR1 SGHTA and CDR2 FQGNSA. The CDR3: CASSLSGVAYEQYF. In nucleotides, the CDR3 is TGTGCCAGCAGCTTATCGGGAGTTGCTTACGAGCAGTACTTC.

V is TRBV20-1 and J is TRBJ1-5; TRBD1 is a possible D gene (6 bases). The germline gives CDR1 DFQATT, CDR2 SNEGSKA (reference sequence). V was pared by 3 bases and J by 3 bases, with 15 bases between. The CDR3 contains 15 residues. This CDR3 reads CSARVGGVINQPQHF. DNA for the CDR3: TGCAGTGCTAGGGTAGGGGGTGTTATCAATCAGCCCCAGCATTTT.

This clonotype was observed a handful of times. This chain links TRBV5-1 with TRBJ2-7; no firm D call. V lost 4 bases to trimming and J lost 3 bases, with 11 bases between them. The CDR3 consists of 13 residues. Germline CDR1 is SGHRS and CDR2 is YFSETQ. CDR3 amino acids: CASSLGWYYEQYF. As DNA, the CDR3 is TGCGCCAGCAGCCTTGGTTGGTACTACGAGCAGTACTTC.

This clonotype appeared a few times. The CDR3 nucleotides are TGCAGTGTCGAAGCGGACCCAAATCAGCCCCAGCATTTT. Translating it yields CSVEADPNQPQHF. This sequence joins TRBV20-1 and TRBJ1-5; D unclear. Germline-derived CDR1 and CDR2 are DFQATT and SNEGSKA (reference sequence). The CDR3 has 13 amino acids. V was shortened by 7 bases and J by 4 bases, with 14 bases between the two germline ends.

J is TRBJ1-5 and V is TRBV7-2; D is unresolved. The CDR3 extends over 14 amino acids. The ends were cut back, 1 base at V and 7 bases at J, with 11 bases in the middle. The germline gives CDR1 SGHTA, CDR2 FQGNSA. This CDR3 is CASSLDRVRQPQHF. The CDR3 DNA is TGTGCCAGCAGCTTAGACCGGGTTCGGCAGCCCCAGCATTTT. Drawing the rest from reference TRBV7-2 and TRBJ1-5, the complete variable domain is GAGVSQSPSNKVTEKGKDVELRCDPISGHTALYWYRQSLGQGLEFLIYFQGNSAPDKSGLPSDRFSAERTGGSVSTLTIQRTQQEDSAVYLCASSLDRVRQPQHFGDGTRLSIL.

The gene calls are TRBV7-9 and TRBJ1-1, with D hard to call. Trimming stripped 2 bases from V and 2 bases from J, with 15 bases between. There are 16 residues in the CDR3. Germline-derived CDR1 and CDR2 are SEHNR and FQNEAQ (reference sequence). Written as DNA, the CDR3 is TGTGCCAGCAGCTTATCCCGGACGGCTACTAACACTGAAGCTTTCTTT. This sequence encodes CASSLSRTATNTEAFF. Looking up the rest from reference TRBV7-9 and TRBJ1-1 gives the full variable domain: DTGVSQNPRHKITKRGQNVTFRCDPISEHNRLYWYRQTLGQGPEFLTYFQNEAQLEKSRLLSDRFSAERPKGSFSTLEIQRTEQGDSAMYLCASSLSRTATNTEAFFGQGTRLTVV.

This clonotype was counted a few times. This chain joins TRBV27 and TRBJ1-2; unclear D gene. Germline loops: CDR1 MNHEY, CDR2 SMNVEV (reference sequence). V dropped 2 bases and J dropped 4 bases, with 11 bases sitting between them. The CDR3 covers 14 residues. CDR3 protein: CASSLKWDSYGYTF. CDR3 nucleotides: TGTGCCAGCAGTTTAAAGTGGGATAGCTATGGCTACACCTTC.

There are a few counts of this clonotype. The chain couples TRBV29-1 to TRBJ1-1; D is uncertain. The CDR3 consists of 14 residues. V was shortened by 3 bases and J by 2 bases, with 13 bases between the two germline ends. Per germline, CDR1 SQVTM and CDR2 ANQGSEA. The DNA for the CDR3 is TGCAGCGTTGAGAAGTTAACACGCAACACTGAAGCTTTCTTT. Its protein product is CSVEKLTRNTEAFF.

Points on this clonotype: A much larger clone sits a single nucleotide away, making a read error possible. The chain joins TRBV4-2 to TRBJ2-1; unclear D gene. The germline CDR1 and CDR2 sequences are LGHNA and YNFKEQ. The CDR3 consists of 18 residues. The chain's CDR3 is CASSQDLIVGSSHNEQFF. The CDR3, as DNA: TGTGCCAGCAGCCAAGATCTAATAGTAGGCAGCTCCCACAATGAGCAGTTCTTC.